This T cell receptor (beta chain) was obtained from a study of CD8 T cells in ankylosing spondylitis. Study findings and constraints: Disease-linked clones reportedly concentrated significantly in matched ankylosing spondylitis synovial fluid. The study identified a TCR beta motif of roughly eight highly homologous variants that appeared characteristic of ankylosing spondylitis blood.

Germline CDR1 MDHEN, CDR2 SYDVKM. The CDR3 runs 14 residues. The V gene lost 10 bases and the J gene lost 0 bases, with 14 bases spanning the gap. This clonotype was observed at least ten times. Its target is unknown. For TCR beta, libraries came from quantitative 5'-RACE with molecular barcodes. TCRdb redid the calling of the 5' RACE reads with MiXCR, one entry per CDR3 protein. The sample includes under 200,000 distinct CDR3 sequences, 9.5% to 10% of them seen just once. The TCR sequence derives from a female donor with ankylosing spondylitis or in good health (not recorded which). The sequencing sample was made of blood, either unsorted or a sorted T cell fraction (not recorded which). The V and J genes are TRBV28 and TRBJ2-3; possible D gene TRBD2, 6 bases. This CDR3 is CATSLRESTDTQYF. Here the CDR3 DNA reads TGTGCCACCTCACTACGGGAGAGCACAGATACGCAGTATTTT.